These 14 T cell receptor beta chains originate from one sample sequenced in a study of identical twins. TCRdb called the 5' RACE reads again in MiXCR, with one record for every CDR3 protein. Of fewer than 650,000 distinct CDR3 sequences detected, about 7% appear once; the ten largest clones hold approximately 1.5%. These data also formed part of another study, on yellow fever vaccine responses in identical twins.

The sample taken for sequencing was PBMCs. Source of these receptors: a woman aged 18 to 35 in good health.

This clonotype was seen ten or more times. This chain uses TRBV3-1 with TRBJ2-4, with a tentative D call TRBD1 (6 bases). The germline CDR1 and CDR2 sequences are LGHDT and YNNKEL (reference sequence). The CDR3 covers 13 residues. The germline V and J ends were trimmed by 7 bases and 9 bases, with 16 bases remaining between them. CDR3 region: CASTLREGGIQYF. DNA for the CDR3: TGTGCCAGCACCCTCAGGGAAGGGGGCATTCAGTACTTC.

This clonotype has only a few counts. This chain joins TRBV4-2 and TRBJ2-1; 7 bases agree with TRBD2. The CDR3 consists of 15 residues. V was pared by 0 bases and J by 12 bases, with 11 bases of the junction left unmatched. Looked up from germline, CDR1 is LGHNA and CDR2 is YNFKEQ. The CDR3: CASSQDFGGSFGQFF. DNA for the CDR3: TGTGCCAGCAGCCAAGATTTCGGGGGGTCATTTGGGCAGTTCTTC.

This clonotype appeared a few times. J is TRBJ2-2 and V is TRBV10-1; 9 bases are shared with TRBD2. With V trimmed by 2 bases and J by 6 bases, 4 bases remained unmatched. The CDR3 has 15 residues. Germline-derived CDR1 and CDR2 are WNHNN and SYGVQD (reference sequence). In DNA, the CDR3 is TGCGCCAGCAGTGAGAGCGGGAGGATGGCCGGGGAGCTGTTTTTT. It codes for CASSESGRMAGELFF.

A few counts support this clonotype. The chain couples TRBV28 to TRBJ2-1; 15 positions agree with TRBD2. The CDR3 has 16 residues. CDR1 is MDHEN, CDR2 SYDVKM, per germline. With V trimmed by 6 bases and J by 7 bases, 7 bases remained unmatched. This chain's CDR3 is CASSPGGTSGGNEQFF. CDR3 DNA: TGTGCCAGCAGCCCCGGAGGGACTAGCGGGGGGAATGAGCAGTTCTTC.

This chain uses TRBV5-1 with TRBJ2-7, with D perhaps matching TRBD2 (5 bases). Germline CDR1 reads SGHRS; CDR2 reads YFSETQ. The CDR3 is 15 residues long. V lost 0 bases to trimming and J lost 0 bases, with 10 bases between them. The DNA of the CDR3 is TGCGCCAGCAGCTTGGCGCGAGCGGACTCCTACGAGCAGTACTTC. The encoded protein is CASSLARADSYEQYF.

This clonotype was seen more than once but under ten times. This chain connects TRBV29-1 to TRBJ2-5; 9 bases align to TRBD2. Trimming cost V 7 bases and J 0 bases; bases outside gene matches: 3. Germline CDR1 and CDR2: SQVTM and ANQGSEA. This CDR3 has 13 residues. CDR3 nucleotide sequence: TGCAGCGGAGGACTAGCGTACCAAGAGACCCAGTACTTC. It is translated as CSGGLAYQETQYF.

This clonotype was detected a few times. The CDR3 sequence: CASLVQGFSRREQYF. For the CDR3, the DNA is TGTGCCAGCCTGGTGCAGGGATTTTCTCGTCGTGAGCAGTACTTC. The rearrangement uses TRBV27 and TRBJ2-7; weak D call: TRBD1 (5 bases). V lost 8 bases and J 7 bases, leaving 24 bases between the germline ends. The germline CDR1 and CDR2 sequences are MNHEY and SMNVEV (reference sequence). This CDR3 is 15 amino acids long.

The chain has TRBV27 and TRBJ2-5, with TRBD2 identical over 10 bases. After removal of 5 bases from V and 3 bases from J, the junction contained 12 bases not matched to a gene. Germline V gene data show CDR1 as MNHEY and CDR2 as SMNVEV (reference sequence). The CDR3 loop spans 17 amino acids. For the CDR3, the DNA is TGTGCCAGCAGTCTCTCCCCACTAGCGGGACAGAAAGAGACCCAGTACTTC. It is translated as CASSLSPLAGQKETQYF.

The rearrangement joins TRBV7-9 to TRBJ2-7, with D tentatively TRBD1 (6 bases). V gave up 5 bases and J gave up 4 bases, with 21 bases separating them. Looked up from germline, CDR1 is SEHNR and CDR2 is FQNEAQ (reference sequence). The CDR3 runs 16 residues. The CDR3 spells CASSHGGGSTYYEQYF. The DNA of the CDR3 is TGTGCCAGCAGCCACGGTGGGGGCAGCACCTATTACGAGCAGTACTTC.

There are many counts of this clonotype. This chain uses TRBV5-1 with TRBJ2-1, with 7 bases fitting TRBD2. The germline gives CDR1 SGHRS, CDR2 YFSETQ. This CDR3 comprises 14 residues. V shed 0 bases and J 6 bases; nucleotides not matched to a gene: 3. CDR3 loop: CASSLGDYLNEQFF. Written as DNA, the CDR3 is TGCGCCAGCAGCTTGGGGGACTACCTCAATGAGCAGTTCTTC.

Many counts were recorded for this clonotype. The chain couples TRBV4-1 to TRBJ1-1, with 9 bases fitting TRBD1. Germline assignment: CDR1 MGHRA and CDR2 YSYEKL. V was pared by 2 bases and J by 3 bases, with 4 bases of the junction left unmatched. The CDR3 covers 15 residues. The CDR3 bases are TGCGCCAGCAGCCAACCACAGGGGGCGGACACTGAAGCTTTCTTT. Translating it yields CASSQPQGADTEAFF.

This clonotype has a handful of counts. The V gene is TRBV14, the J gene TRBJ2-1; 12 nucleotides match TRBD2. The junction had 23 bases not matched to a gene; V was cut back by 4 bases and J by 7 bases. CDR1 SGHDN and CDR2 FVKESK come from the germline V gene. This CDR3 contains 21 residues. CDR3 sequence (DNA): TGTGCCAGCAGCCCATTACCGACTAGCGGGAGAGGGTTTTGGGGTTTGAATGAGCAGTTCTTC. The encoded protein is CASSPLPTSGRGFWGLNEQFF.

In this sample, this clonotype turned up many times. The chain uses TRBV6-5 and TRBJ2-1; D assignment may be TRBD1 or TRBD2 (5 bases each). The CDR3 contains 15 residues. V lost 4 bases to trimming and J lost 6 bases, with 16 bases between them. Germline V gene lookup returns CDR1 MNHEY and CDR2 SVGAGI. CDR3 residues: CASSSGHGGFNEQFF. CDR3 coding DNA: TGTGCCAGCAGTTCCGGACACGGAGGTTTCAATGAGCAGTTCTTC.

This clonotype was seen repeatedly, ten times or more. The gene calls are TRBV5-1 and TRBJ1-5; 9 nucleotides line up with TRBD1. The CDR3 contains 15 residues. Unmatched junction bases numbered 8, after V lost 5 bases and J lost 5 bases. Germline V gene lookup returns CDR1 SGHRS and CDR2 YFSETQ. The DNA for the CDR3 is TGCGCCAGCAGTTACCGGGACAGGGATTATCAGCCCCAGCATTTT. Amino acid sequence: CASSYRDRDYQPQHF.